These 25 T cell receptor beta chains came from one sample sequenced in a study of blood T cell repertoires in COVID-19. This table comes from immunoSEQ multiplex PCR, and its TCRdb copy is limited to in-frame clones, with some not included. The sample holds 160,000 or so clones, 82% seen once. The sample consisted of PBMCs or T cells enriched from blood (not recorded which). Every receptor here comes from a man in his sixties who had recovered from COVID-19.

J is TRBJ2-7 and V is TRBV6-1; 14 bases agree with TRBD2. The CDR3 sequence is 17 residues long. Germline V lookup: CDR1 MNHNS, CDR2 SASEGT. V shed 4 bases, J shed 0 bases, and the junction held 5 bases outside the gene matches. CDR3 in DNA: TGTGCCAGCAGTGTGACTAGCGGGGGGGCCCCCTCCTACGAGCAGTACTTC. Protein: CASSVTSGGAPSYEQYF.

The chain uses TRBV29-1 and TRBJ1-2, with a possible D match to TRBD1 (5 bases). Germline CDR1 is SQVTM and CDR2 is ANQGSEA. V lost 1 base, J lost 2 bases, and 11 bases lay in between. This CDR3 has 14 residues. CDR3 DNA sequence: TGCAGCGTTGAAGGGCCCACAGGCAACTATGGCTACACCTTC. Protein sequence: CSVEGPTGNYGYTF.

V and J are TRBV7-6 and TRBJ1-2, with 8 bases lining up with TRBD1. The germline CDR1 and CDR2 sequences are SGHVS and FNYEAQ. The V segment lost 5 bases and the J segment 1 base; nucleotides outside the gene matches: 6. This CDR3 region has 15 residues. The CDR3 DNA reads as TGTGCCAGCAGCCCAGTCAGGGGGCTTAACTATGGCTACACCTTC. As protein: CASSPVRGLNYGYTF.

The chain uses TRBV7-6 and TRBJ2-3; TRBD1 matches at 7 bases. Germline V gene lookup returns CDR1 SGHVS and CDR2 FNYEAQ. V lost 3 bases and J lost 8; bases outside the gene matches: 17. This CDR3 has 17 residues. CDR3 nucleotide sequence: TGTGCCAGCAGCTTGGGCTCAGGGGGAGCCTTCACGGGTACGCAGTATTTT. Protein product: CASSLGSGGAFTGTQYF.

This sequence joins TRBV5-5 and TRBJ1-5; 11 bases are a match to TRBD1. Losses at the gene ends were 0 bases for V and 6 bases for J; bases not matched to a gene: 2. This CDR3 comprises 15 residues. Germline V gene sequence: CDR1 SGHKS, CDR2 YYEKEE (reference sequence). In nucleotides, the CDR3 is TGTGCCAGCAGCTTGGGGACAGGGGGCGGTCAGCCCCAGCATTTT. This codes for CASSLGTGGGQPQHF.

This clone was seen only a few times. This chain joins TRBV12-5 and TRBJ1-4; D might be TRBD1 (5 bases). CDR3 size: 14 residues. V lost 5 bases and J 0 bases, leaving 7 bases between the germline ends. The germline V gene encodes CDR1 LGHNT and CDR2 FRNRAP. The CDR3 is CASGDSATNEKLFF. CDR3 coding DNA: TGTGCTAGTGGTGACAGTGCAACTAATGAAAAACTGTTTTTT.

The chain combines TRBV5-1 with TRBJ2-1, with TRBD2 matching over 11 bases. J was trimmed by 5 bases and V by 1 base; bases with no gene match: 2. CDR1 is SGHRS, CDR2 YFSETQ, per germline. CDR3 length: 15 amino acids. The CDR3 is CASSLRGLADNEQFF. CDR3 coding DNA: TGCGCCAGCAGCTTGAGGGGACTAGCGGACAATGAGCAGTTCTTC.

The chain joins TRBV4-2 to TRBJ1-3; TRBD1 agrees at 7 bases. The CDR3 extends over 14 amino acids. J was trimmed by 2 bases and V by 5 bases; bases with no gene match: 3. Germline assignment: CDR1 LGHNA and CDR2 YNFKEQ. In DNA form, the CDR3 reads TGTGCCAGCAGCAACAGGGGAGCTGGAAACACCATATATTTT. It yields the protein CASSNRGAGNTIYF.

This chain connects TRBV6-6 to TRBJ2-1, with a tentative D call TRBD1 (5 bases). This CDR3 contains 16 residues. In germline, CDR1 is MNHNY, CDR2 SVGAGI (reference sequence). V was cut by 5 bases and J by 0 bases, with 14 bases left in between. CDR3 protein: CASSGPTDISYNEQFF. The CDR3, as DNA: TGTGCCAGCAGTGGCCCGACAGATATCTCCTACAATGAGCAGTTCTTC.

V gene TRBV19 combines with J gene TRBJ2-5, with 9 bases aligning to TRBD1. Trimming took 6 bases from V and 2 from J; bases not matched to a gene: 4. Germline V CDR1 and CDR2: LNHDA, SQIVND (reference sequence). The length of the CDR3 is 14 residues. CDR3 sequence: CASSRTGAQETQYF. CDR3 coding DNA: TGTGCCAGTAGCCGGACAGGGGCGCAAGAGACCCAGTACTTC.

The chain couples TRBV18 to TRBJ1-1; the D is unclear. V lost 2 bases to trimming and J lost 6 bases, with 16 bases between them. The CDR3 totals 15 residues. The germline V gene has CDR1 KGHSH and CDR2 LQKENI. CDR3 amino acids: CASSPSPEVVAEAFF. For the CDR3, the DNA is TGTGCCAGCTCACCATCCCCGGAGGTAGTGGCTGAAGCTTTCTTT.

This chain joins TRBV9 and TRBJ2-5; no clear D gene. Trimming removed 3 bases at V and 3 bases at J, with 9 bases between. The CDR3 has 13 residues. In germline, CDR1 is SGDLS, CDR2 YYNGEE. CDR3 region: CASSGILKETQYF. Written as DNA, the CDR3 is TGTGCCAGCAGCGGCATACTGAAAGAGACCCAGTACTTC. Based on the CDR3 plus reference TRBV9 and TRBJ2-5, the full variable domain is DSGVTQTPKHLITATGQRVTLRCSPRSGDLSVYWYQQSLDQGLQFLIQYYNGEERAKGNILERFSAQQFPDLHSELNLSSLELGDSALYFCASSGILKETQYFGPGTRLLVL.

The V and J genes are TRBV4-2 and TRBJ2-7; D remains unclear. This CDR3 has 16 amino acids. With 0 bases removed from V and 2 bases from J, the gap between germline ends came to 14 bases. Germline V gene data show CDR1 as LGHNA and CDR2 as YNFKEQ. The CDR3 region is CASSQDSAGTPYEQYF. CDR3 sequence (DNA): TGTGCCAGCAGCCAAGATTCGGCAGGAACACCCTACGAGCAGTACTTC.

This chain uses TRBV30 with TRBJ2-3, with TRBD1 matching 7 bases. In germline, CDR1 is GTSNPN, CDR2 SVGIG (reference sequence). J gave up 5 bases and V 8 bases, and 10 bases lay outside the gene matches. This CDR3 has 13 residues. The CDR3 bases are TGTGCCGGGCCAGGGGGTCGGGGAGATACGCAGTATTTT. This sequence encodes CAGPGGRGDTQYF.

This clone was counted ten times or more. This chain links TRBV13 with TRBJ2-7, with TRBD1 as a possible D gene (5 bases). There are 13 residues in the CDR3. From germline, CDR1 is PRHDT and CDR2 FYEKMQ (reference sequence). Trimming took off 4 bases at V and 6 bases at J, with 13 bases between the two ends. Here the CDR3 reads CASSSWAGREQYF. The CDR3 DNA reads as TGTGCCAGCAGCTCCTGGGCAGGGCGCGAGCAGTACTTC.

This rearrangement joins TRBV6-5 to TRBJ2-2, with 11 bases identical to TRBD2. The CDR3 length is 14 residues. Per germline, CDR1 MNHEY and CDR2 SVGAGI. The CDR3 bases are TGTGCAAGTAGCGGGGGGGCCATGGCCGGGGAGCTGTTTTTT. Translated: CASSGGAMAGELFF.

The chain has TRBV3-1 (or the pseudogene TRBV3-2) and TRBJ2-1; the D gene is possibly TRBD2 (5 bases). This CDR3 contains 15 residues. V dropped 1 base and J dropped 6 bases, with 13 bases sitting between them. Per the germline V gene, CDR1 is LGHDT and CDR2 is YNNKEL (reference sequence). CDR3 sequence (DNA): TGTGCCAGCAGCCAAGGATGGGCGGGTCCCAATGAGCAGTTCTTC. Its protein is CASSQGWAGPNEQFF.

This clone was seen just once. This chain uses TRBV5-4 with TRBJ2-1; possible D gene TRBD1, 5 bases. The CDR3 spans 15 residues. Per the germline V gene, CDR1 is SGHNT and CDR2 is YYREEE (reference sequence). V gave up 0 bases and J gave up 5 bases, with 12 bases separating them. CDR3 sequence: CASSLAGVGHNEQFF. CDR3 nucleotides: TGTGCCAGCAGCTTGGCGGGTGTGGGGCACAATGAGCAGTTCTTC.

CDR3 in amino acids: CATSDLGTGDTGELFF. The CDR3, as DNA: TGTGCCACCAGTGATTTAGGGACAGGGGATACCGGGGAGCTGTTTTTT. The chain employs TRBV24-1 and TRBJ2-2, with 10 bases matching TRBD1. Germline assignment: CDR1 KGHDR and CDR2 SFDVKD. The CDR3 covers 16 residues. V gave up 1 base and J gave up 5 bases; unmatched junction bases: 3.

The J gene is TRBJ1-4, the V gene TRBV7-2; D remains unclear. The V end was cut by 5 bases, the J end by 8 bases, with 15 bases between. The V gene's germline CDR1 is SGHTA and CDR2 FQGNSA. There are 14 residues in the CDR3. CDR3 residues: CASSPHGRGEKLFF. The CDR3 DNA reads TGTGCCAGCAGCCCCCACGGGCGGGGAGAAAAACTGTTTTTT.

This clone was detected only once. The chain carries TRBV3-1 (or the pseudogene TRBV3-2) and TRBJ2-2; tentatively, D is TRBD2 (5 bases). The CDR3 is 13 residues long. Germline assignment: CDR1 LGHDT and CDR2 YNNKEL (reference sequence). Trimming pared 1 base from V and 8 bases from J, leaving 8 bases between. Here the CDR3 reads CASSQGRSGELFF. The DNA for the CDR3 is TGTGCCAGCAGCCAAGGGAGGTCGGGGGAGCTGTTTTTT.

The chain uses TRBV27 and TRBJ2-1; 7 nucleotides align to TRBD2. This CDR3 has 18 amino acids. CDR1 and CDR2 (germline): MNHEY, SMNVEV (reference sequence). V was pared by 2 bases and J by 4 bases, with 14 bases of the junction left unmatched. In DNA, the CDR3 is TGTGCCAGCAGTTTAGAGGGGTTGGGGGAGGGCTTTTACAATGAGCAGTTCTTC. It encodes CASSLEGLGEGFYNEQFF.

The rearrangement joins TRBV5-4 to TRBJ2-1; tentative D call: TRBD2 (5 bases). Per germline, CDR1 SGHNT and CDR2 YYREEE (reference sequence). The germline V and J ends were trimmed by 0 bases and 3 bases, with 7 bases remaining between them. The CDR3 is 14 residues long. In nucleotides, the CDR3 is TGTGCCAGCAGCTTGGAGAGGGTCTACAATGAGCAGTTCTTC. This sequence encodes CASSLERVYNEQFF.

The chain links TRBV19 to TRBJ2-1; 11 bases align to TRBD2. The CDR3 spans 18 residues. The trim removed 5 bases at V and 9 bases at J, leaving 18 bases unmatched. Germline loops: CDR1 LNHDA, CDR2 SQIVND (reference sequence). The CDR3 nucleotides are TGTGCCAGTAGTGTCCCCGGTCCACTAGCGGGAGTAATGGGTGAGCAGTTCTTC. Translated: CASSVPGPLAGVMGEQFF.

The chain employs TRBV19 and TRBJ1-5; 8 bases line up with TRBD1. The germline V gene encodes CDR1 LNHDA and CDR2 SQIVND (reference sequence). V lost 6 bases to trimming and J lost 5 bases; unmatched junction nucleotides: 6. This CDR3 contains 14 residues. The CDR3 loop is CASRWGQDDQPQHF. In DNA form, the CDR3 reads TGTGCCAGTAGATGGGGACAGGATGATCAGCCCCAGCATTTT.